This note documents a single TCR beta chain sequence. Repertoires were generated with immunoSEQ multiplex PCR, while TCRdb's copy carries only in-frame clones and drops some. The sample includes around 60,000 clones, approximately 77% of them seen just once. This record comes from a study of blood T cell repertoires in COVID-19. This CDR3 is built from 12 residues. Germline CDR1 reads SGHTA; CDR2 reads FQGNSA. The ends were cut back, 8 bases at V and 3 bases at J, with 7 bases in the middle. The sequence was collected from a human donor in a cohort sampled during active COVID-19. The V gene is TRBV7-2, the J gene TRBJ2-2; possible D gene TRBD1, 6 bases. The sequencing sample was made of peripheral blood. The CDR3 sequence: CASSGDTGELFF. The CDR3 DNA reads TGTGCCAGCTCAGGGGACACCGGGGAGCTGTTTTTT.